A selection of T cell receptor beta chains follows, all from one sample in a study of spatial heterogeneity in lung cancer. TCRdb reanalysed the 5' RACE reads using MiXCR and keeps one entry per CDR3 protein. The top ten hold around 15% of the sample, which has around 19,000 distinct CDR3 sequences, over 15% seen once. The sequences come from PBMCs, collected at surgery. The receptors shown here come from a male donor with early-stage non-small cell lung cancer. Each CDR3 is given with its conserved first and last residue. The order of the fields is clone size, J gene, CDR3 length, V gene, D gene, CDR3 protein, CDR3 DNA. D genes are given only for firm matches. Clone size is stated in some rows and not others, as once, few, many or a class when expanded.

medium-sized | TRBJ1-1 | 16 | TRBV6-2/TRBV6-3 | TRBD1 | CASSYLPTGTITEAFF | TGTGCCAGCAGTTACCTCCCGACAGGGACAATCACTGAAGCTTTCTTT
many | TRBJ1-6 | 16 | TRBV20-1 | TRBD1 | CSAPDRGHSYNSPPHF | TGCAGTGCACCTGACAGGGGGCACTCCTATAATTCACCCCCCCACTTT
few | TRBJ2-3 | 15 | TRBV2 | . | CASSEASLGPDTQYF | TGTGCCAGCAGTGAAGCGTCCCTAGGCCCAGATACGCAGTATTTT
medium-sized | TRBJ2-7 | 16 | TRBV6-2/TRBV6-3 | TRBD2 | CASSIDSGGISYEQYF | TGTGCCAGCAGTATCGATAGCGGGGGGATCTCCTACGAGCAGTACTTC
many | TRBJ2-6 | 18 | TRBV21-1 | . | CASSKDSGGEDGANVLTF | TGTGCCAGCAGCAAAGATTCAGGTGGAGAGGATGGGGCCAACGTCCTGACTTTC
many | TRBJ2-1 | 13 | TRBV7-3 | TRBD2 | CASSYPGTSEQFF | TGTGCCAGCAGCTACCCCGGGACTAGTGAGCAGTTCTTC
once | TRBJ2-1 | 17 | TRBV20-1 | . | CSANPLRGRGAVNEQFF | TGCAGTGCTAACCCCTTAAGGGGGAGGGGGGCGGTCAATGAGCAGTTCTTC
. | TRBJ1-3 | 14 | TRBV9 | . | CASSVGRSGNTIYF | TGTGCCAGCAGCGTTGGGCGCTCTGGAAACACCATATATTTT
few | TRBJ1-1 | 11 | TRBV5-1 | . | CASSVDSEAFF | TGCGCCAGCAGCGTGGACAGTGAAGCTTTCTTT
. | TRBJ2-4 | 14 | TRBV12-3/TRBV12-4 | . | CASAEGLAKNIQYF | TGTGCCAGCGCCGAGGGGCTAGCCAAAAACATTCAGTACTTC
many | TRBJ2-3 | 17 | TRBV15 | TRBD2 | CATSRDAPYAVGRAQYF | TGTGCCACCAGCAGAGATGCCCCATACGCCGTAGGGAGGGCGCAGTATTTT
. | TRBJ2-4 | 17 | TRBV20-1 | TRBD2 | CSAKNLAGGLAKNIQYF | TGCAGTGCTAAGAATCTAGCGGGGGGCCTAGCCAAAAACATTCAGTACTTC
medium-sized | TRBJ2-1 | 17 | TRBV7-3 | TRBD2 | CASSLTASGGSYNEQFF | TGTGCCAGCAGCTTAACGGCTAGCGGAGGCTCCTACAATGAGCAGTTCTTC
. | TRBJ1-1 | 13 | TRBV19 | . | CASSMGIKLEAFF | TGTGCCAGTAGTATGGGTATAAAACTTGAAGCTTTCTTT
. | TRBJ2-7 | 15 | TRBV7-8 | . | CASSLESEGAYEQYF | TGTGCCAGCAGCTTAGAATCCGAAGGAGCATACGAGCAGTACTTC
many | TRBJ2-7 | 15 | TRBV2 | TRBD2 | CASQTSKKGPYEQYF | TGTGCCAGCCAGACTAGCAAGAAGGGTCCCTACGAGCAGTACTTC
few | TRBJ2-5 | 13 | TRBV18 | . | CASSPNREETQYF | TGTGCCAGCTCACCCAACCGTGAAGAGACCCAGTACTTC
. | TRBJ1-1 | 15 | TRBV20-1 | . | CSARADSIMNTEAFF | TGCAGTGCTAGAGCGGACAGTATCATGAACACTGAAGCTTTCTTT
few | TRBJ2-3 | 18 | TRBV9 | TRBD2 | CASSAAASGGPTTDTQYF | TGTGCCAGCAGCGCGGCCGCTAGCGGGGGCCCAACCACAGATACGCAGTATTTT
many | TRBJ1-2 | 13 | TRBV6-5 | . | CASSQITGYGYTF | TGTGCCAGCAGTCAGATCACCGGCTATGGCTACACCTTC
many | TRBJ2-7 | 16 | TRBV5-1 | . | CASSLGGLQSGYEQYF | TGCGCCAGCAGCTTGGGCGGGCTCCAGAGCGGCTACGAGCAGTACTTC
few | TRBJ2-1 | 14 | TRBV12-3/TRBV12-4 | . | CASSLATLYNEQFF | TGTGCCAGCAGTTTAGCCACCCTTTACAATGAGCAGTTCTTC
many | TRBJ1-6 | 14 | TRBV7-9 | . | CASSAEVGNSPLHF | TGTGCCAGCAGCGCCGAGGTCGGGAATTCACCCCTCCACTTT
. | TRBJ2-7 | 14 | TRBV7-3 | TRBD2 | CASSFSGVSYEQYF | TGTGCCAGCAGCTTTAGCGGGGTCTCCTACGAGCAGTACTTC
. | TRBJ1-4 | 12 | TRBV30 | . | CAWKGRPEKLFF | TGTGCCTGGAAGGGACGACCAGAAAAACTGTTTTTT
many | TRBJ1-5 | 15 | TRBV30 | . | CAWRGRERINQPQHF | TGTGCCTGGAGAGGCAGGGAACGGATCAATCAGCCCCAGCATTTT
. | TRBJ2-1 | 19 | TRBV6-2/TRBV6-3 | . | CASSPGRTDRLVSYNEQFF | TGTGCCAGCAGCCCTGGGAGGACAGATAGACTAGTCTCCTACAATGAGCAGTTCTTC
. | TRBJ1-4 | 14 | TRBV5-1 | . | CASSFGGYNEKLFF | TGCGCCAGCAGCTTTGGCGGTTATAATGAAAAACTGTTTTTT
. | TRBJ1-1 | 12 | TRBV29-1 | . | CSVSRGRSEAFF | TGCAGCGTCAGCCGGGGGAGATCTGAAGCTTTCTTT
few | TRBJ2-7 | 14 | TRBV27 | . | CASSYAPGFNEQYF | TGTGCCAGCAGTTACGCACCAGGTTTCAACGAGCAGTACTTC
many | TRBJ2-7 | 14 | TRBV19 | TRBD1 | CASSTDRGPYEQYF | TGTGCCAGTAGTACAGACAGGGGGCCCTACGAGCAGTACTTC
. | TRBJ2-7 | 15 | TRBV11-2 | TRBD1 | CASSPHRTGSYEQYF | TGTGCCAGCAGCCCCCACCGGACAGGCTCCTACGAGCAGTACTTC
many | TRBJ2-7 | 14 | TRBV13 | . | CASSLTRGSYEQYF | TGTGCCAGCAGCTTAACCAGGGGATCCTACGAGCAGTACTTC
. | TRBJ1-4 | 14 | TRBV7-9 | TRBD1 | CASSAGTGYEKLFF | TGTGCCAGCAGCGCCGGGACAGGATATGAAAAACTGTTTTTT
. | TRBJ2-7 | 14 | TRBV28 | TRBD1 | CASSSGTGAYEQYF | TGTGCCAGCAGTTCCGGGACAGGGGCGTACGAGCAGTACTTC
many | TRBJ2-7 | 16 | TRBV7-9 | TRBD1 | CASSSTRTGVPYEQYF | TGTGCCAGCAGCTCGACGCGGACAGGGGTGCCCTACGAGCAGTACTTC
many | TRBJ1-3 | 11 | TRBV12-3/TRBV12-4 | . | CASSLGEGPIF | TGTGCCAGCAGTTTGGGCGAGGGGCCCATTTTT
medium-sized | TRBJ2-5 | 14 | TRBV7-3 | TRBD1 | CASSDGQGGETQYF | TGTGCCAGCAGCGATGGACAGGGCGGGGAGACCCAGTACTTC
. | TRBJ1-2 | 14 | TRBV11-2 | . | CASSFGDRSYGYTF | TGTGCCAGCAGCTTTGGCGACAGGTCCTATGGCTACACCTTC
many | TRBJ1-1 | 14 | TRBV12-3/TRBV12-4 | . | CASSWGTVNTEAFF | TGTGCCAGCAGTTGGGGGACGGTGAACACTGAAGCTTTCTTT
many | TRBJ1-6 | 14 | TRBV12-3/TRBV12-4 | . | CASSLTGIGSPLHF | TGTGCCAGCAGTTTAACAGGAATTGGTTCACCCCTCCACTTT
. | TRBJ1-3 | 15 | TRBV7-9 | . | CASSLAGGLGNTIYF | TGTGCCAGCAGCTTAGCGGGGGGCCTTGGAAACACCATATATTTT
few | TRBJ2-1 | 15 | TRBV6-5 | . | CASSLVARSYNEQFF | TGTGCCAGCAGCCTCGTGGCCCGATCCTACAATGAGCAGTTCTTC
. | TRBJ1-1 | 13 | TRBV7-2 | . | CASSLVTFSEAFF | TGTGCCAGCAGCTTAGTGACATTTTCGGAAGCTTTCTTT
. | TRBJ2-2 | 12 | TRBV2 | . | CASIHTAGELFF | TGTGCCAGCATCCATACCGCTGGGGAGCTGTTTTTT
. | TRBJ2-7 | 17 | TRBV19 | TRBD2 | CASSHPLGTSGSYEQYF | TGTGCCAGTAGTCACCCCCTTGGGACTAGCGGCTCCTACGAGCAGTACTTC
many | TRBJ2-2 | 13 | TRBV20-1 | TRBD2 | CSAIREATGELFF | TGCAGTGCTATCCGGGAGGCCACCGGGGAGCTGTTTTTT
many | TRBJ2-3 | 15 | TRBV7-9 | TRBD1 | CASSLPGQGGDTQYF | TGTGCCAGCAGCCTACCGGGACAGGGAGGAGATACGCAGTATTTT
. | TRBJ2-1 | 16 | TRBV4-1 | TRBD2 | CASSQASSGGADEQFF | TGCGCCAGCAGCCAAGCGTCTAGCGGGGGGGCTGATGAGCAGTTCTTC
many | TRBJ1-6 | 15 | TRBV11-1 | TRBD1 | CASSYDRGYDSPLHF | TGTGCCAGCAGTTATGACAGGGGGTATGATTCACCCCTCCACTTT
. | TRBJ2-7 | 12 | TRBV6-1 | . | CASRGHFYEQYF | TGTGCCAGCAGGGGACACTTCTACGAGCAGTACTTC
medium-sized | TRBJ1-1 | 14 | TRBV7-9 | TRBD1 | CASSPATGRTEAFF | TGTGCCAGCAGCCCCGCGACAGGGCGGACTGAAGCTTTCTTT